Ten or more counts support the clone carrying this TCR beta chain. V dropped 5 bases and J dropped 4 bases, with 20 bases sitting between them. Germline V gene data show CDR1 as SGHVS and CDR2 as FQNEAQ. The CDR3 has 16 residues. This entry comes from a study of T cells in Graves' hyperthyroidism and ophthalmopathy. RNA transcripts gave rise to amplified TCR beta CDR3 regions. The study used the HTBI primer set for a first-round RT-PCR of the TCR CDR3. TCRdb re-called the multiplex PCR reads through MiXCR, storing one row per CDR3 protein. The table has roughly 380,000 distinct CDR3 sequences, less than 20% seen once; the top ten hold around 15%. With duration under 3 months, ophthalmopathy was active: Clinical Activity Score at least 3, NOSPECS at least 4. Patients with uncontrolled infections, other autoimmune diseases, pregnancy or lactation were excluded. Diagnosis rested on symptoms, serum thyroxine and TRAb, thyroid ultrasound, and orbital computed tomography. An approximately 10 ml volume of fresh peripheral blood provided the PBMCs.

The chain joins TRBV7-8 to TRBJ2-5, with D possibly TRBD2 on 7 matching bases. The sequenced material came from blood. This receptor was taken from a middle-aged woman with Graves' ophthalmopathy. This chain's CDR3 is CASSPTTGRGRETQYF. DNA of the CDR3: TGTGCCAGCAGCCCTACAACAGGGAGGGGCCGAGAGACCCAGTACTTC. Based on the CDR3 plus reference TRBV7-8 and TRBJ2-5, the full variable domain is GAGVSQSPRYKVAKRGQDVALRCDPISGHVSLFWYQQALGQGPEFLTYFQNEAQLDKSGLPSDRFFAERPEGSVSTLKIQRTQQEDSAVYLCASSPTTGRGRETQYFGPGTRLLVL.